This TCR beta chain stems from a study of identical twins. TCRdb independently ran MiXCR on the 5' RACE reads; one entry per CDR3 protein. In the table there are roughly 720,000 distinct CDR3 sequences, 15% to 20% of which are singletons. The study's findings and limits: Cross-sectional statistical analysis was relied on for the conclusions, without the same donors being followed. Abundant beta clonotypes from cord blood bore fewer insertions; memory repertoires lacked this pattern.

The table lists this clonotype with a few counts. The antigen remains unidentified. Germline CDR1 is SGHRS and CDR2 is YFSETQ. Unmatched junction bases numbered 3, after V lost 0 bases and J lost 8 bases. The CDR3 sequence is 14 residues long. The data were also submitted as part of a second study, on T cells expressing NK-cell markers. That paper states: In several donors, dominant clonotypes made up about 28.3-65% of CD3+CD56-NKG2C+ cells.

Source material: PBMCs. The J gene is TRBJ1-5, the V gene TRBV5-1, with 9 bases identical to TRBD1. This receptor was obtained from a woman between 18 and 30 years old in good health. In nucleotides, the CDR3 is TGCGCCAGCAGCTTGGGACAGGGGGGCAAGCCCCAGCATTTT. This codes for CASSLGQGGKPQHF. Complete variable domain (other parts from reference TRBV5-1 and TRBJ1-5): KAGVTQTPRYLIKTRGQQVTLSCSPISGHRSVSWYQQTPGQGLQFLFEYFSETQRNKGNFPGRFSGRQFSNSRSEMNVSTLELGDSALYLCASSLGQGGKPQHFGDGTRLSIL.